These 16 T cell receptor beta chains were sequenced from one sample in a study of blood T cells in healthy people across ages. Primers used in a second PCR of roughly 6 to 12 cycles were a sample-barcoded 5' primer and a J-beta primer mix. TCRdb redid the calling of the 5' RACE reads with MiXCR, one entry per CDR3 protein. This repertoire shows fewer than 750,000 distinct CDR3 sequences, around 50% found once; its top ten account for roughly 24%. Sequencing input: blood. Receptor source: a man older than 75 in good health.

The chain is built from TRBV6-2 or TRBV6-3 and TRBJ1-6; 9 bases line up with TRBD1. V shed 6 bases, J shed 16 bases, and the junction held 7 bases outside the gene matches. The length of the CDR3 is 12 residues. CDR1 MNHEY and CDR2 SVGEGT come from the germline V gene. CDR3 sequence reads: CASRPGQGELHF. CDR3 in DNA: TGTGCCAGCAGGCCGGGACAGGGAGAGCTCCACTTT.

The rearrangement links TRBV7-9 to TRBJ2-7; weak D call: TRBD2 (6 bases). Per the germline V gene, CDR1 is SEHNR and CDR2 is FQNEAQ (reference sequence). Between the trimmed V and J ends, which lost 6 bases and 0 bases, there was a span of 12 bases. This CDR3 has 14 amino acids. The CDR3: CASSRPGGSYEQYF. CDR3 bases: TGTGCCAGCAGTCGCCCCGGGGGCTCCTACGAGCAGTACTTC.

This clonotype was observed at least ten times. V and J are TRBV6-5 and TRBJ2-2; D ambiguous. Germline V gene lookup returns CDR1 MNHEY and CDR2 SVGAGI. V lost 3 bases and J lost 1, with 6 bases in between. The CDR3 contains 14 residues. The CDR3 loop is CASSYSRNTGELFF. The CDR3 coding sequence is TGTGCCAGCAGTTATAGCAGGAACACCGGGGAGCTGTTTTTT.

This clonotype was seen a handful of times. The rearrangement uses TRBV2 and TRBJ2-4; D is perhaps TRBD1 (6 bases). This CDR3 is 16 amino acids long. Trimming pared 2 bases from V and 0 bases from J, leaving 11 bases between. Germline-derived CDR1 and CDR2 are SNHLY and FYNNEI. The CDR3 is CASSEWPRGAKNIQYF. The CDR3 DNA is TGTGCCAGCAGTGAATGGCCCAGGGGAGCCAAAAACATTCAGTACTTC.

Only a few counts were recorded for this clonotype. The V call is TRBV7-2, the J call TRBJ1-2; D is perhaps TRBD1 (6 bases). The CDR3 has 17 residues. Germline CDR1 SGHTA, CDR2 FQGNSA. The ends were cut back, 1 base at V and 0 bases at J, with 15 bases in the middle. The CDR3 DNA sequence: TGTGCCAGCAGCTTAGACAGGGCCCATCGAACTAACTATGGCTACACCTTC. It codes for CASSLDRAHRTNYGYTF.

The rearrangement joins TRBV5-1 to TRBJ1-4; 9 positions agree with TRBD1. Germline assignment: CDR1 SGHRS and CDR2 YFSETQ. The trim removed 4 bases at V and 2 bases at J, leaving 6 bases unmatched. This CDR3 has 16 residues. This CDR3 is CASSRDRAATNEKLFF. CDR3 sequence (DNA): TGCGCCAGCAGCAGGGACAGGGCGGCCACTAATGAAAAACTGTTTTTT.

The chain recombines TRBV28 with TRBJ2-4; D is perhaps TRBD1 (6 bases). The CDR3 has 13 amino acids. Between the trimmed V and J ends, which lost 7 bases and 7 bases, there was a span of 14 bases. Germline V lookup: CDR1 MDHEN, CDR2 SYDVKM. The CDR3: CASTGQFNNIQYF. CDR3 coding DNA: TGTGCCAGCACAGGACAGTTTAATAACATTCAGTACTTC. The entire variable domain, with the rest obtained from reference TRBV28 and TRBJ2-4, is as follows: DVKVTQSSRYLVKRTGEKVFLECVQDMDHENMFWYRQDPGLGLRLIYFSYDVKMKEKGDIPEGYSVSREKKERFSLILESASTNQTSMYLCASTGQFNNIQYFGAGTRLSVL.

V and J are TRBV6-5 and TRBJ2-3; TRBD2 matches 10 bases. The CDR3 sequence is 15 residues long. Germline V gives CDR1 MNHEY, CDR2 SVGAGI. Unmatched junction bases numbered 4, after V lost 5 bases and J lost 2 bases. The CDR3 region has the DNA TGTGCCAGCAGTGCAGCGGGGGGGCTCACAGATACGCAGTATTTT. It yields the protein CASSAAGGLTDTQYF.

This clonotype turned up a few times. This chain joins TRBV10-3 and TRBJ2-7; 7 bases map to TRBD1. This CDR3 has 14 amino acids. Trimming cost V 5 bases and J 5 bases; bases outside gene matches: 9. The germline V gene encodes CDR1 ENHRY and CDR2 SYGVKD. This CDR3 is CAISRSGTEDEQYF. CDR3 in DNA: TGTGCCATCAGTAGGTCCGGGACAGAAGACGAGCAGTACTTC.

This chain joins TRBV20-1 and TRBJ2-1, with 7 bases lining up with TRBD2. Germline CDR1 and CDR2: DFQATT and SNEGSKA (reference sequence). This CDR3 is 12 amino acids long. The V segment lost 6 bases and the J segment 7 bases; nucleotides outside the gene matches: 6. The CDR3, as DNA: TGCAGTGCAGAACGGGGAGGGAATGAGCAGTTCTTC. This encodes CSAERGGNEQFF.

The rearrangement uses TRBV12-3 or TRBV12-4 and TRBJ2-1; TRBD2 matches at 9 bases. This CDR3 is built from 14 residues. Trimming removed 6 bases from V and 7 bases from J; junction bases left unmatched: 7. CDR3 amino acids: CASSGGGARNEQFF. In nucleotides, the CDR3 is TGTGCCAGCAGCGGCGGGGGGGCTAGGAATGAGCAGTTCTTC.

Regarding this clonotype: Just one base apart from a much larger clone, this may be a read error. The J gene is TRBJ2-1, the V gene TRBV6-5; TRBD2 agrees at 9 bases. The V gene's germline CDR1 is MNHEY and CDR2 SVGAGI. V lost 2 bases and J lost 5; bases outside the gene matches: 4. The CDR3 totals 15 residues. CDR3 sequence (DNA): TGTGCCAGCAGTTACGCGGGGGGGGAGCACAATGAGCAGTTCTTC. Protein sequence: CASSYAGGEHNEQFF.

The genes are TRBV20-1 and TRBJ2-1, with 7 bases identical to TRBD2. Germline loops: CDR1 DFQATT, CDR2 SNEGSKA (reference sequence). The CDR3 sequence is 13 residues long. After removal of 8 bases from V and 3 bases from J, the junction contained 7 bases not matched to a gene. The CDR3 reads CSSASGLYNEQFF. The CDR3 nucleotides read TGCAGTTCCGCTAGCGGACTCTACAATGAGCAGTTCTTC.

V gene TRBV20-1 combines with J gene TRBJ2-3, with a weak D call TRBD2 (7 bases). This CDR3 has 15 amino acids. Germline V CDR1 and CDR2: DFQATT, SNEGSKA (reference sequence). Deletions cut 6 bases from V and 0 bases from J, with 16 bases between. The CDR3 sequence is CSAPGGPSSTDTQYF. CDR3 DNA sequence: TGCAGTGCCCCCGGGGGGCCATCTAGCACAGATACGCAGTATTTT.

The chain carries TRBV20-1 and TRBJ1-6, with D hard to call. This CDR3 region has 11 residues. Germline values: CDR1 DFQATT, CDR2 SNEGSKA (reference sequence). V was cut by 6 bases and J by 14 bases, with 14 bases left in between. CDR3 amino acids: CSAWTGSALHF. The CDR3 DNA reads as TGCAGTGCCTGGACGGGGTCGGCCCTCCACTTT.

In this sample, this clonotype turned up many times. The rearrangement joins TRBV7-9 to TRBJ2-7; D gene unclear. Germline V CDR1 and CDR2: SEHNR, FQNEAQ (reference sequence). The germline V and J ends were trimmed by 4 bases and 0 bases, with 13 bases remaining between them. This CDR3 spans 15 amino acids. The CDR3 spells CASSSIPTGSYEQYF. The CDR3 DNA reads TGTGCCAGCAGCTCAATACCGACCGGCTCCTACGAGCAGTACTTC.